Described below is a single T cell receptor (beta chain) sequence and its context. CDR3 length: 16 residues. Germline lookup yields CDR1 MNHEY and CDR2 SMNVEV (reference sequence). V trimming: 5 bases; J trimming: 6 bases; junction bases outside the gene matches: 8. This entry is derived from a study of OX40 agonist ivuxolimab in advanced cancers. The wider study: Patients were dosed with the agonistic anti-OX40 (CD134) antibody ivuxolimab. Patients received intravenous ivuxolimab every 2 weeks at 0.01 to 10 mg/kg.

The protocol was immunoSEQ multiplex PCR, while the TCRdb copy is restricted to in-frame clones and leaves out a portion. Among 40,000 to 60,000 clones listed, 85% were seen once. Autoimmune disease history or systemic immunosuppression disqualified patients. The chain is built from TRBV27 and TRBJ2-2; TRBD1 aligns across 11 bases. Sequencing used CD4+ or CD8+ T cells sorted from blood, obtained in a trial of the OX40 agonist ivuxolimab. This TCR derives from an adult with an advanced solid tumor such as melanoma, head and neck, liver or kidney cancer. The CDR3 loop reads CASSGQDRGRAGELFF. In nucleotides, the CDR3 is TGTGCCAGCAGTGGTCAGGACAGGGGGCGGGCCGGGGAGCTGTTTTTT.